This is a list of T cell receptor beta chains from one sample in a study of T cell repertoires in cytomegalovirus infection. From the reads, TCRdb called clonotypes with MiXCR, one entry per CDR3 protein. The sample holds about 600,000 distinct CDR3 sequences, approximately 24% seen once. Sample: CD8+ T cells from PBMCs. These receptors came from a human donor in good health (CMV status not recorded). Some clones in this sample may be carry-over from other donors' samples. Both conserved end residues are part of each CDR3. Fields, in order: clone size, CDR3 length, V gene, D gene, J gene, CDR3 DNA, CDR3 protein. The D gene is left open where the match is weak. The listing skips clone size in some rows; elsewhere it reads once, few, many or a size class.

clone size: many
CDR3 length: 15
V gene: TRBV7-2
D gene: -
J gene: TRBJ1-5
CDR3 DNA: TGTGCCAGCAGCTTAGTGGCGGCCTTTAATCAGCCCCAGCATTTT
CDR3 protein: CASSLVAAFNQPQHF

clone size: many
CDR3 length: 14
V gene: TRBV19
D gene: TRBD1
J gene: TRBJ2-2
CDR3 DNA: TGTGCCAGTAGTCCGGGACAGGGGAGGAAGGAGCTGTTTTTT
CDR3 protein: CASSPGQGRKELFF

clone size: few
CDR3 length: 17
V gene: TRBV10-3
D gene: -
J gene: TRBJ2-3
CDR3 DNA: TGTGCCATCAGTGAGTTCCGGGGTTACACTAGCACAGATACGCAGTATTTT
CDR3 protein: CAISEFRGYTSTDTQYF

clone size: few
CDR3 length: 14
V gene: TRBV29-1
D gene: TRBD2
J gene: TRBJ2-1
CDR3 DNA: TGCAGCGTTGTACCGGGACTAGAGTACAATGAGCAGTTCTTC
CDR3 protein: CSVVPGLEYNEQFF

clone size: few
CDR3 length: 16
V gene: TRBV6-1
D gene: -
J gene: TRBJ1-5
CDR3 DNA: TGTGCCAGCAGCCCCAGCCGAACAGGGATTCGTCAGCCCCAGCATTTT
CDR3 protein: CASSPSRTGIRQPQHF

clone size: few
CDR3 length: 15
V gene: TRBV7-6
D gene: TRBD2
J gene: TRBJ2-7
CDR3 DNA: TGTGCCAGCAGCTCAACCCCGGGGGGCTCCTACGAGCAGTACTTC
CDR3 protein: CASSSTPGGSYEQYF

clone size: -
CDR3 length: 16
V gene: TRBV15
D gene: TRBD1
J gene: TRBJ2-2
CDR3 DNA: TGTGCCACCAGCACTACCGGGACAGGGATCACCGGGGAGCTGTTTTTT
CDR3 protein: CATSTTGTGITGELFF

clone size: -
CDR3 length: 14
V gene: TRBV7-9
D gene: -
J gene: TRBJ2-5
CDR3 DNA: TGTGCCAGCAGCCAGTCGGACAGACAAGAGACCCAGTACTTC
CDR3 protein: CASSQSDRQETQYF

clone size: -
CDR3 length: 15
V gene: TRBV6-2/TRBV6-3
D gene: -
J gene: TRBJ2-5
CDR3 DNA: TGTGCCAGCGGAAGAGGGTCCATCTTTCCGGAGACCCAGTACTTC
CDR3 protein: CASGRGSIFPETQYF

clone size: few
CDR3 length: 13
V gene: TRBV20-1
D gene: -
J gene: TRBJ1-1
CDR3 DNA: TGCAGTGCCCCGGGGGTCATGAACACTGAAGCTTTCTTT
CDR3 protein: CSAPGVMNTEAFF

clone size: once
CDR3 length: 14
V gene: TRBV29-1
D gene: TRBD2
J gene: TRBJ2-5
CDR3 DNA: TGCAGCGCAACTAGCGGGGGGAGCCAAGGGACCCAGTACTTC
CDR3 protein: CSATSGGSQGTQYF